This TCR beta chain was found in a study of T cell responses to AZD1222 COVID-19 vaccine. V lost 7 bases and J lost 3; bases outside the gene matches: 10. Germline V CDR1 and CDR2: SGHTA, FQGNSA. This CDR3 spans 15 amino acids. Here immunoSEQ multiplex PCR was the method, and the copy in TCRdb shows in-frame clones only, minus some. Found here are about 140,000 clones, more than 90% of them singletons; the top ten hold about 5%. The sequencing used peripheral blood, collected on day 0 of AZD1222 vaccination. This TCR was recovered from an adult in good health. The J gene is TRBJ2-7, the V gene TRBV7-2; 9 bases are shared with TRBD1. This CDR3 reads CASTVGTGNYYEQYF. For the CDR3, the DNA is TGTGCCAGCACCGTAGGGACAGGGAATTACTACGAGCAGTACTTC.